Reported below is one T cell receptor beta chain. Its antigen is unidentified. This entry is derived from a study of OX40 agonist ivuxolimab in advanced cancers. Overall study: The study enrolled dose-escalation patients with hepatocellular carcinoma, melanoma, renal cell or head and neck cancer. Study-level points and caveats: Clonal expansion was seen in CD4+ and CD8+ blood T cells by week 6 at 0.1 to 3.0 mg/kg.

The germline gives CDR1 KGHSH, CDR2 LQKENI. Trimming pared 3 bases from V and 1 base from J, leaving 12 bases between. There are 15 residues in the CDR3. The method was immunoSEQ multiplex PCR; TCRdb's version includes in-frame clones alone and lacks a portion of them. The table has fewer than 85,000 clones, around 86% seen once; the top ten hold roughly 0.64%. V usage is TRBV18 and J usage is TRBJ1-1, with D perhaps matching TRBD1 (6 bases). Sequencing was performed on CD4+ or CD8+ T cells sorted from blood, taken in a trial of the OX40 agonist ivuxolimab. The receptor comes from an adult with an advanced solid tumor such as melanoma, head and neck, liver or kidney cancer. CDR3 sequence reads: CASSPGGRSNTEAFF. CDR3 DNA: TGTGCCAGCTCACCCGGGGGCAGGTCGAACACTGAAGCTTTCTTT.